The T cell receptor delta chain under discussion was sequenced for a study of gamma-delta chains in newborns, infants, children. Study summary: Innate gammadelta T cells reportedly expand polyclonally right after birth, driven by microbial exposure, per the title.

TCRdb re-called clones from the reads using CATT. This table holds a few thousand delta-chain clones, less than 6% found once. By sample fraction, this clone is medium-sized. At the DNA level, this CDR3 is encoded by other sequences in the same sample as well. CDR3 length equals 16 residues. V lost 2 bases, J lost 1 base, and 9 bases stayed unmatched. Germline CDR1 reads GEAIGNYY; CDR2 reads EKD. The clonotype originates from a child who was a newborn, infant or young child, either healthy, febrile or measles-vaccinated (not recorded which). Sequencing was performed on blood. The chain has TRDV2 and TRDJ1; TRDD3 agrees at 7 bases. This CDR3 is CACDSVGGLVTDKLIF. CDR3 sequence (DNA): TGTGCCTGTGACAGCGTTGGGGGACTAGTCACCGATAAACTCATCTTT.